This is a list of T cell receptor beta chains from one sample in a study of blood T cell repertoires in COVID-19. Data came from immunoSEQ multiplex PCR; TCRdb stores just in-frame clones and leaves some out. This sample has about 220,000 clones, with 80% to 85% found just once. Material for sequencing was peripheral blood. The receptors originated from a woman in her 70s with COVID-19, enrolled during active disease. Each CDR3 is given with its conserved first and last residue. The D gene is left open where the match is weak. For some rows the clone size is stated as once, few or many, or as a class when expanded; others skip it.

TRBV28	TRBJ2-5	.	TRBD1	TGTGCCAGCAGTTCGTCGGGGGGACAGGGGGCTTTGGAGACCCAGTACTTC	CASSSSGGQGALETQYF
TRBV19	TRBJ1-3	few	.	TGTGCCAGTAGTTCAATAGGAGTACCCACTGCTGGAAACACCATATATTTT	CASSSIGVPTAGNTIYF
TRBV27	TRBJ1-4	.	TRBD1	TGTGCCAGCAGTTCCTCCATAACACAGGGGAGATCGCGAACTAATGAAAAACTGTTTTTT	CASSSSITQGRSRTNEKLFF
TRBV5-1	TRBJ2-7	few	TRBD1	TGCGCCAGCAGCGCCGGGACAGGGCCCTACGAGCAGTACTTC	CASSAGTGPYEQYF
TRBV28	TRBJ2-3	.	TRBD2	TGTGCCACCTTGACTAGCCCGCAGGATACGCAGTATTTT	CATLTSPQDTQYF
TRBV18	TRBJ1-2	once	TRBD1	TGTGCCAGCTCACCGCAGGGACAGGGTTCCTATGGCTACACCTTC	CASSPQGQGSYGYTF
TRBV14	TRBJ2-7	.	.	TGTGCCAGCAGCCAAGGATTGAGCTCCTACGAGCAGTACTTC	CASSQGLSSYEQYF
TRBV10-3	TRBJ2-3	.	.	TGTGCCATCAGTGAGTCTAGGGGAATACTCACAGATACGCAGTATTTT	CAISESRGILTDTQYF
TRBV19	TRBJ1-1	.	TRBD1	TGTGCCAGTAAAGGGATCCGGCAGGGGGAGACTGAAGCTTTCTTT	CASKGIRQGETEAFF
TRBV6-5	TRBJ2-1	.	TRBD2	TGTGCCAGCACCACCGGGAGGTCCTACAATGAGCAGTTCTTC	CASTTGRSYNEQFF
TRBV5-1	TRBJ2-3	.	TRBD2	TGCGCCAGCAGCCTCGGCGGGAGTACAGATACGCAGTATTTT	CASSLGGSTDTQYF
TRBV7-2	TRBJ2-3	.	TRBD2	TGTGCCAGCAGCCCCGTGACTAGCGGGAGATCATATACGCAGTATTTT	CASSPVTSGRSYTQYF
TRBV5-1	TRBJ1-1	.	.	TGCGCCAGCAGCCCGGGAACCCGGAACACTGAAGCTTTCTTT	CASSPGTRNTEAFF
TRBV9	TRBJ2-5	.	TRBD2	TGTGCCAGCAGCGTCGGCAGTACTTCTGGAGCGGGAGTCAGGGAGACCCAGTACTTC	CASSVGSTSGAGVRETQYF
TRBV18	TRBJ2-7	.	TRBD1	TGTGCCAGCTCACAGACAGGGGGCAACGAGCAGTACTTC	CASSQTGGNEQYF
TRBV29-1	TRBJ1-1	.	TRBD1	TGCAGCGTGCGACAGGGATCGAACACTGAAGCTTTCTTT	CSVRQGSNTEAFF
TRBV5-1	TRBJ2-2	.	.	TGCGCCACTGCCCAGGGTGTAAACACCGGGGAGCTGTTTTTT	CATAQGVNTGELFF
TRBV7-2	TRBJ1-2	.	.	TGTGCCAGCAGCTTAGTGGGGGCAGAGAACTATGGCTACACCTTC	CASSLVGAENYGYTF
TRBV28	TRBJ1-5	few	.	TGTGCCAGCAGACCCCAGGGAATGAATCAGCCCCAGCATTTT	CASRPQGMNQPQHF
TRBV6-5	TRBJ2-7	once	.	TGTGCCAGCAGTCCTTTCAGGGGAGCCTACGAGCAGTACTTC	CASSPFRGAYEQYF
TRBV2	TRBJ1-1	.	.	TGTGCCAGCAGTAGGGGGGGGCCAAACACTGAAGCTTTCTTT	CASSRGGPNTEAFF
TRBV12-3/TRBV12-4	TRBJ1-5	.	.	TGTGCCAGCAGTTTTGGTGATAACGGGCCCCAGCATTTT	CASSFGDNGPQHF
TRBV4-1	TRBJ2-7	.	TRBD2	TGCGCCAGCAGCCACCAGACTAGCGGGAGGTCTCTATACGAGCAGTACTTC	CASSHQTSGRSLYEQYF
TRBV10-3	TRBJ2-2	.	.	TGTGCCATCAGTGACCCAGGGTTCACCGGGGAGCTGTTTTTT	CAISDPGFTGELFF
TRBV11-2	TRBJ1-6	.	.	TGTGCCAGCAGCTTAACAGGGCGCTCCTATAATTCACCCCTCCACTTT	CASSLTGRSYNSPLHF
TRBV9	TRBJ1-2	.	TRBD1	TGTGCCAGCAGCGTAGGACAGGGGGGCTTTTATGGCTACACCTTC	CASSVGQGGFYGYTF
TRBV18	TRBJ2-7	few	TRBD2	TGTGCCAGCTCACCCCCGGGCGGGAGGGCCAAGAACGAGCAGTACTTC	CASSPPGGRAKNEQYF
TRBV24-1	TRBJ1-3	.	TRBD1	TGTGCCACCAGTGAGCCGACTGGACAGGGGACCGCCGGAAACACCATATATTTT	CATSEPTGQGTAGNTIYF
TRBV9	TRBJ1-1	few	.	TGTGCCAGCAGCGTAGGCCGCGGACAGCGAAAAGTTACTGAAGCTTTCTTT	CASSVGRGQRKVTEAFF
TRBV13	TRBJ1-4	.	.	TGTGCCAGCAGCTTAAGGAGCGCAACTAATGAAAAACTGTTTTTT	CASSLRSATNEKLFF
TRBV28	TRBJ1-5	.	.	TGTGCCAGCAGTTTAGGACAGCTCAATCAGCCCCAGCATTTT	CASSLGQLNQPQHF
TRBV5-1	TRBJ2-2	.	TRBD2	TGCGCCAGCAGCATGGGACTAGCGGGAGGGCTGTTCACCGGGGAGCTGTTTTTT	CASSMGLAGGLFTGELFF
TRBV30	TRBJ1-1	.	TRBD1	TGTGCCTGGAGTACGGGACAGGGGAAAACTGAAGCTTTCTTT	CAWSTGQGKTEAFF
TRBV9	TRBJ1-1	.	.	TGTGCCAGCAGCGCCGAACAGGGATTGACTGAAGCTTTCTTT	CASSAEQGLTEAFF
TRBV11-2	TRBJ1-3	.	.	TGTGCCAGCAGCTTAACAGGATCCTCTGGAAACACCATATATTTT	CASSLTGSSGNTIYF
TRBV19	TRBJ2-1	.	.	TGTGCCAGTAGTTTCCCCCGAACAGGGGGGGGTACAATGGGGCAGTTCTTC	CASSFPRTGGGTMGQFF
TRBV5-1	TRBJ2-7	.	TRBD2	TGCGCCAGCAGCGCCGGACTAGCGGGGAACTACGAGCAGTACTTC	CASSAGLAGNYEQYF
TRBV24-1	TRBJ1-5	.	.	TGTGCCACCAGTGGGGCAGGGCTCAGCCAGCCCCAGCATTTT	CATSGAGLSQPQHF
TRBV19	TRBJ1-6	.	TRBD1	TGTGCCAGTAGTACCAGTTACAGGGGAGCAGGCTACAATTCACCCCTCCACTTT	CASSTSYRGAGYNSPLHF
TRBV10-3	TRBJ2-7	.	.	TGTGCCATCAGTGAGACCCCCGGGAATGCTAGACGGGAGAGCTCCTACGAGCAGTACTTC	CAISETPGNARRESSYEQYF
TRBV25-1	TRBJ2-1	.	TRBD2	TGTGCCAGCCGAACGGGGGGCTCCTACAATGAGCAGTTCTTC	CASRTGGSYNEQFF
TRBV2	TRBJ2-5	.	.	TGTGCCAGCAGCTCCCAGACTACCCAAGAGACCCAGTACTTC	CASSSQTTQETQYF
TRBV28	TRBJ2-7	.	TRBD2	TGTGCCAGCAGTCTTTATATATGGGGGACTAGAGATTACGAGCAGTACTTC	CASSLYIWGTRDYEQYF
TRBV18	TRBJ1-1	.	TRBD1	TGTGCCAGCTCACCAGGGACAGTAATGAACACTGAAGCTTTCTTT	CASSPGTVMNTEAFF
TRBV18	TRBJ1-5	.	.	TGTGCCAGCTCACCGTCAGCGAGTATACCCCAGCATTTT	CASSPSASIPQHF
TRBV5-5	TRBJ2-5	.	TRBD2	TGTGCCAGCAGCTTGGTGGTAGCGGGAGCGGGGGAGACCCAGTACTTC	CASSLVVAGAGETQYF
TRBV7-3	TRBJ1-3	.	.	TGTGCCAGCAGCTTACGAGCCGGAAACACCATATATTTT	CASSLRAGNTIYF
TRBV19	TRBJ2-7	.	TRBD1	TGTGCCAGTAGTAGTAAGGGACAGGGCCCCTACGAGCAGTACTTC	CASSSKGQGPYEQYF
TRBV15	TRBJ1-2	.	.	TGTGCCACCAGCAGAGTGGGAGTCGTAGCTAACTATGGCTACACCTTC	CATSRVGVVANYGYTF
TRBV28	TRBJ1-5	once	.	TGTGCCAGCAGTTTACCCGGGACTTTCATAGGGAATCAGCCCCAGCATTTT	CASSLPGTFIGNQPQHF
TRBV5-1	TRBJ1-4	.	TRBD1	TGCGCCAGCAGCTCCACGGGACAGGGAGGGAAAAAACTGTTTTTT	CASSSTGQGGKKLFF
TRBV11-3	TRBJ2-3	.	.	TGTGCCAGCAGCCCTGGGACTAGCACAGATACGCAGTATTTT	CASSPGTSTDTQYF
TRBV7-2	TRBJ1-4	.	.	TGTGCCAGCAGCATACTACCGGGACTCCTTAATGAAAAACTGTTTTTT	CASSILPGLLNEKLFF
TRBV29-1	TRBJ2-3	.	.	TGCAGCACCAAAGTGGGGGGATTTGCAGATACGCAGTATTTT	CSTKVGGFADTQYF